Following are 25 T cell receptor beta chains from one sample sequenced in a study of CD8 T cells in ankylosing spondylitis. TCRdb ran MiXCR on the 5' RACE reads and lists one entry per CDR3 protein. Found here are 350,000 to 400,000 distinct CDR3 sequences, approximately 20% of them singletons; the top ten hold around 13%. The sample comprised blood, either unsorted or a sorted T cell fraction (not recorded which). These receptors all stem from a male donor with ankylosing spondylitis or in good health (not recorded which).

As regards this clonotype: A read error may produce the germline difference seen at one junction end. The chain carries TRBV10-3 and TRBJ2-2, with TRBD2 matching 15 bases. CDR3 length: 18 amino acids. Germline V gene data show CDR1 as ENHRY and CDR2 as SYGVKD. The CDR3 DNA reads as TGTACCATCAGCTACGGACTAGCGGGGGGGCCAAACACCGGGGAGCTGTTTTTT. It translates to CTISYGLAGGPNTGELFF.

In this sample, this clonotype turned up a few times. The V and J genes are TRBV12-3 or TRBV12-4 and TRBJ2-2, with a possible D match to TRBD1 (7 bases). V gave up 1 base and J gave up 4 bases, with 16 bases separating them. The CDR3 loop spans 17 amino acids. The CDR3 loop reads CASSLVFDREVTGELFF. The CDR3 DNA follows: TGTGCCAGCAGTTTAGTTTTTGACAGGGAGGTCACCGGGGAGCTGTTTTTT.

This clonotype was observed many times. The chain links TRBV9 to TRBJ2-5; 9 nucleotides line up with TRBD1. CDR3 length equals 15 residues. With V trimmed by 5 bases and J by 5 bases, 10 bases remained unmatched. Germline V CDR1 and CDR2: SGDLS, YYNGEE. CDR3 bases: TGTGCCAGCAGTGCACAGGGGGCGTTTTGGGAGACCCAGTACTTC. Translating it yields CASSAQGAFWETQYF.

This clonotype was found many times. This sequence joins TRBV6-5 and TRBJ1-1; D is possibly TRBD1 (6 bases). Germline V gene data show CDR1 as MNHEY and CDR2 as SVGAGI. The length of the CDR3 is 14 residues. Between the trimmed V and J ends, which lost 3 bases and 1 base, there was a span of 9 bases. In DNA form, the CDR3 reads TGTGCCAGCAGTTATCGACAGGAGAACACTGAAGCTTTCTTT. Protein product: CASSYRQENTEAFF.

The gene calls are TRBV6-5 and TRBJ2-3; TRBD1 might be the D (6 bases). Germline loops: CDR1 MNHEY, CDR2 SVGAGI. The CDR3 has 17 amino acids. The germline V and J ends were trimmed by 0 bases and 4 bases, with 17 bases remaining between them. DNA of the CDR3: TGTGCCAGCAGTTACTCCCACGAACAGGGCTGGGCAGATACGCAGTATTTT. Its protein product is CASSYSHEQGWADTQYF.

This clonotype was observed a few times. J is TRBJ2-2 and V is TRBV20-1, with D possibly TRBD1 on 5 matching bases. The CDR3 consists of 16 residues. Germline lookup yields CDR1 DFQATT and CDR2 SNEGSKA (reference sequence). Trimming cost V 5 bases and J 3 bases, with 19 bases left between them. The CDR3 region is CSAGPQPTGDTGELFF. CDR3 DNA sequence: TGCAGTGCTGGCCCCCAGCCAACAGGCGACACCGGGGAGCTGTTTTTT.

This clonotype was found a few times. The chain links TRBV5-1 to TRBJ2-2, with 11 bases lining up with TRBD2. The CDR3 is 16 amino acids. Per the germline V gene, CDR1 is SGHRS and CDR2 is YFSETQ. V dropped 4 bases and J dropped 4; count of bases not matched to a gene: 6. DNA of the CDR3: TGCGCCAGCAGCCTGCCTGGACTAGCGGGCACCGGGGAGCTGTTTTTT. Protein sequence: CASSLPGLAGTGELFF.

J is TRBJ2-3 and V is TRBV3-1, with 11 positions matching TRBD1. Germline assignment: CDR1 LGHDT and CDR2 YNNKEL (reference sequence). The V gene end was trimmed by 3 bases and the J gene end by 4 bases; junction bases not matched to a gene: 9. The CDR3 is made up of 17 amino acids. The CDR3 loop reads CASSHYDGTGGPDTQYF. In DNA, the CDR3 is TGTGCCAGCAGCCATTACGACGGGACAGGGGGTCCAGATACGCAGTATTTT.

The chain recombines TRBV27 with TRBJ1-2; D call uncertain. From germline, CDR1 is MNHEY and CDR2 SMNVEV (reference sequence). V gave up 10 bases and J gave up 8 bases, with 14 bases separating them. This CDR3 is built from 11 residues. This CDR3 reads CATRTSEGYTF. DNA of the CDR3: TGTGCCACCAGGACCTCGGAGGGCTACACCTTC.

This rearrangement joins TRBV2 to TRBJ2-2, with 7 bases that match TRBD1. Unmatched junction bases numbered 4, after V lost 6 bases and J lost 6 bases. This CDR3 contains 13 residues. Germline CDR1 and CDR2: SNHLY and FYNNEI. CDR3 coding DNA: TGTGCCAGCAGAGGGGACAGATCCGGGGAGCTGTTTTTT. Translation: CASRGDRSGELFF.

In this sample, this clonotype turned up a few times. The CDR3 spells CASILGLAGGYEQYF. DNA of the CDR3: TGTGCCAGCATACTCGGACTAGCGGGGGGCTACGAGCAGTACTTC. V is TRBV12-3 or TRBV12-4 and J is TRBJ2-7; TRBD2 aligns across 14 bases. The CDR3 contains 15 residues. The ends lost 7 bases at V and 3 bases at J; junction bases unmatched: 5.

V gene TRBV5-5 combines with J gene TRBJ2-1, with D possibly being TRBD2 (6 bases). CDR3 length equals 16 residues. Germline V gene data show CDR1 as SGHKS and CDR2 as YYEKEE (reference sequence). V lost 6 bases to trimming and J lost 0 bases, with 16 bases between them. CDR3 DNA: TGTGCCAGCAACCACGGAGGGTTAAGCTCCTACAATGAGCAGTTCTTC. Residues: CASNHGGLSSYNEQFF.

This sequence joins TRBV3-1 and TRBJ2-1; TRBD2 aligns across 9 bases. CDR1 LGHDT and CDR2 YNNKEL come from the germline V gene (reference sequence). The V gene end was trimmed by 0 bases and the J gene end by 1 base; junction bases not matched to a gene: 16. There are 21 residues in the CDR3. The CDR3 here is CASSQDNRLVERGESYNEQFF. The CDR3 nucleotides are TGTGCCAGCAGCCAAGATAATCGCCTCGTCGAGCGGGGGGAATCCTACAATGAGCAGTTCTTC.

The chain couples TRBV28 to TRBJ2-7, with 9 bases fitting TRBD1. Trimming took 1 base from V and 0 from J; bases not matched to a gene: 10. Germline values: CDR1 MDHEN, CDR2 SYDVKM. This CDR3 is 18 amino acids long. CDR3: CASSLSPPGQGSSYEQYF. DNA of the CDR3: TGTGCCAGCAGTTTATCCCCCCCCGGACAGGGGAGCTCCTACGAGCAGTACTTC. Full variable domain (remainder filled in from reference TRBV28 and TRBJ2-7): DVKVTQSSRYLVKRTGEKVFLECVQDMDHENMFWYRQDPGLGLRLIYFSYDVKMKEKGDIPEGYSVSREKKERFSLILESASTNQTSMYLCASSLSPPGQGSSYEQYFGPGTRLTVT.

The V gene is TRBV11-2, the J gene TRBJ2-5, with D uncertain. This CDR3 contains 16 residues. The germline V gene has CDR1 SGHAT and CDR2 FQNNGV. Trimming pared 0 bases from V and 2 bases from J, leaving 13 bases between. CDR3 coding DNA: TGTGCCAGCAGCTTAGATCTGTCGAAGGGTCAAGAGACCCAGTACTTC. Its translation is CASSLDLSKGQETQYF. Based on the CDR3 plus reference TRBV11-2 and TRBJ2-5, the full variable domain is EAGVAQSPRYKIIEKRQSVAFWCNPISGHATLYWYQQILGQGPKLLIQFQNNGVVDDSQLPKDRFSAERLKGVDSTLKIQPAKLEDSAVYLCASSLDLSKGQETQYFGPGTRLLVL.

The rearrangement links TRBV6-5 to TRBJ2-3; no definite D call. Trimming left V 3 bases short and J 6 bases short, with 7 bases between. The CDR3 spans 12 residues. The germline gives CDR1 MNHEY, CDR2 SVGAGI. Here the CDR3 reads CASSYDGDTQYF. In nucleotides, the CDR3 is TGTGCCAGCAGTTATGATGGGGATACGCAGTATTTT.

The DNA of the CDR3 is TGCAGCGTTGAAGGACAGGGCGAGCAGTACTTC. It is translated as CSVEGQGEQYF. The chain uses TRBV29-1 and TRBJ2-7, with 7 bases identical to TRBD1. V lost 1 base, J lost 6 bases, and 0 bases stayed unmatched. This CDR3 contains 11 residues. Germline CDR1 and CDR2: SQVTM and ANQGSEA.

The V and J genes are TRBV19 and TRBJ2-4; 7 nucleotides line up with TRBD1. The germline V gene encodes CDR1 LNHDA and CDR2 SQIVND (reference sequence). V gave up 10 bases and J gave up 3 bases; unmatched junction bases: 6. CDR3 length: 13 residues. The CDR3 protein is CATWDRDKNIQYF. The CDR3 DNA sequence: TGTGCCACCTGGGACAGAGACAAAAACATTCAGTACTTC.

V is TRBV19 and J is TRBJ2-7, with a possible D match to TRBD2 (6 bases). This CDR3 spans 15 amino acids. Trimming stripped 3 bases from V and 4 bases from J, with 16 bases between. In germline, CDR1 is LNHDA, CDR2 SQIVND (reference sequence). Written as DNA, the CDR3 is TGTGCCAGTAGTATTAAGGAGGGAAGCTGGTACGAGCAGTACTTC. Protein sequence: CASSIKEGSWYEQYF.

A few counts support this clonotype. The V and J genes are TRBV27 and TRBJ2-1, with D possibly being TRBD1 (6 bases). The ends were cut back, 10 bases at V and 7 bases at J, with 17 bases in the middle. This CDR3 has 13 residues. Germline values: CDR1 MNHEY, CDR2 SMNVEV (reference sequence). As DNA, the CDR3 is TGTGCCACAACAGGGTTATTGTTGAATGAGCAGTTCTTC. This codes for CATTGLLLNEQFF.

The V call is TRBV5-1, the J call TRBJ1-1; a weak D match, TRBD1 (5 bases). The germline V and J ends were trimmed by 2 bases and 1 base, with 9 bases remaining between them. The CDR3 spans 14 residues. Germline V gene sequence: CDR1 SGHRS, CDR2 YFSETQ. The CDR3 DNA is TGCGCCAGCAGCTTATGGGACGGGAACACTGAAGCTTTCTTT. Residues: CASSLWDGNTEAFF.

The chain links TRBV12-3 or TRBV12-4 to TRBJ1-5; no clear D gene. CDR3 size: 15 residues. Between the trimmed V and J ends, which lost 1 base and 6 bases, there was a span of 13 bases. The CDR3 DNA sequence: TGTGCCAGCAGTTTAGAAGGCTTGGGAGGTCAGCCCCAGCATTTT. Translated: CASSLEGLGGQPQHF.

The V and J genes are TRBV4-1 and TRBJ1-5, with D uncertain. The CDR3 loop spans 13 amino acids. Germline V gene lookup returns CDR1 MGHRA and CDR2 YSYEKL. The V and J ends lost 1 base and 5 bases respectively, with 6 bases between them. The DNA of the CDR3 is TGCGCCAGCAGCCAAGCGACGGATCAGCCCCAGCATTTT. This encodes CASSQATDQPQHF.

This clonotype has a handful of counts. The chain carries TRBV2 and TRBJ2-1; 10 bases match TRBD1. CDR3 length: 14 amino acids. CDR1 SNHLY and CDR2 FYNNEI come from the germline V gene. V was clipped by 8 bases and J by 8 bases; unmatched bases: 9. This CDR3 reads CASPLPGQGYEQFF. The CDR3 DNA is TGTGCCAGCCCACTTCCGGGACAGGGGTATGAGCAGTTCTTC.

V usage is TRBV4-1 and J usage is TRBJ2-5; the match to TRBD2 covers 10 bases. Germline CDR1 and CDR2: MGHRA and YSYEKL. This CDR3 is 17 amino acids long. The ends lost 0 bases at V and 4 bases at J; junction bases unmatched: 8. The CDR3 coding sequence is TGCGCCAGCAGCCAAGATCCCAGCGGGGGGGAAGGAGAGACCCAGTACTTC. It encodes CASSQDPSGGEGETQYF.